This passage covers 29 T cell receptor beta chains from one sample sequenced in a study of T cell changes during pregnancy in multiple sclerosis (dated by TCRdb to between 2018 and 2021). Library preparation employed the immunoSEQ multiplex PCR assay. The table was pulled from immuneACCESS by TCRdb, which kept in-frame rearrangements only. Such tables lose some clones; where checked, under half of the loss comes from unresolved V genes, and the rest has no known cause. The sample data list about 34,000 clones, and approximately 90% of these were observed just once. Together, the top ten hold roughly 4% of the sample. This sample comprised CD8+ T cells from peripheral blood mononuclear cells, obtained in the third trimester of pregnancy. These receptors originate from a female donor with multiple sclerosis, enrolled in a pregnancy study.

The V gene is TRBV14, the J gene TRBJ2-7, with D possibly being TRBD2 (5 bases). V was shortened by 2 bases and J by 6 bases, with 14 bases between the two germline ends. The CDR3 length is 14 residues. Germline V gene data show CDR1 as SGHDN and CDR2 as FVKESK. The DNA of the CDR3 is TGTGCCAGCAGCCAATTGGCACTAGACTCCGAGCAGTACTTC. Translation gives CASSQLALDSEQYF.

DNA of the CDR3: TGTGCCAGTAGTATTAACGGGGAGCTGTTTTTT. Translating it yields CASSINGELFF. The chain employs TRBV19 and TRBJ2-2; D is undetermined. From germline, CDR1 is LNHDA and CDR2 SQIVND (reference sequence). Trimming took 3 bases from V and 7 from J, leaving 3 bases between them. The CDR3 loop spans 11 amino acids.

The gene calls are TRBV5-6 and TRBJ2-4; a possible D gene is TRBD1 (6 bases). CDR1 and CDR2 (germline): SGHDT, YYEEEE. The CDR3 sequence is 14 residues long. Trimming took 4 bases from V and 5 from J, leaving 13 bases between them. The CDR3 loop is CASSLQGSQNIQYF. The CDR3 bases are TGTGCCAGCAGCCTGCAGGGGTCCCAAAACATTCAGTACTTC.

The V and J genes are TRBV5-4 and TRBJ2-7, with 10 bases lining up with TRBD1. Germline V gene sequence: CDR1 SGHNT, CDR2 YYREEE (reference sequence). The CDR3 runs 15 residues. V lost 4 bases to trimming and J lost 3 bases; unmatched junction nucleotides: 7. The CDR3 DNA reads TGTGCCAGCAGCGCCACCGGGACAGGGGACTACGAGCAGTACTTC. This gives the protein CASSATGTGDYEQYF.

The rearrangement joins TRBV13 to TRBJ1-6; D remains unclear. This CDR3 contains 12 residues. The germline CDR1 and CDR2 sequences are PRHDT and FYEKMQ (reference sequence). Trimming cost V 5 bases and J 12 bases, with 11 bases left between them. The CDR3 DNA reads TGTGCCAGCAGCCTCCTAGGAGAACCCCTCCACTTT. Translation gives CASSLLGEPLHF. The variable domain in full, completed from reference TRBV13 and TRBJ1-6, reads AAGVIQSPRHLIKEKRETATLKCYPIPRHDTVYWYQQGPGQDPQFLISFYEKMQSDKGSIPDRFSAQQFSDYHSELNMSSLELGDSALYFCASSLLGEPLHFGNGTRLTVT.

The chain employs TRBV18 and TRBJ2-7; no reliable D call. Germline V lookup: CDR1 KGHSH, CDR2 LQKENI. The CDR3 runs 14 residues. The V gene lost 3 bases and the J gene lost 3 bases, with 12 bases spanning the gap. As DNA, the CDR3 is TGTGCCAGCTCACCTGGTCAGAGACTCTACGAGCAGTACTTC. Protein: CASSPGQRLYEQYF.

The V and J genes are TRBV10-3 and TRBJ2-4, with D possibly TRBD2 on 5 matching bases. V was clipped by 0 bases and J by 6 bases, with 12 bases between them. The CDR3 runs to 15 residues. Germline lookup yields CDR1 ENHRY and CDR2 SYGVKD. CDR3 region: CAISESMERGNIQYF. CDR3 in DNA: TGTGCCATCAGTGAGTCGATGGAACGGGGAAACATTCAGTACTTC.

This sequence joins TRBV21-1 and TRBJ2-7; the table's D call of TRBD1 was not tested on the DNA. TRBV21-1 is a pseudogene locus. The length of the CDR3 is 11 residues. CDR3 sequence: CASSTGYEQYF. The CDR3, as DNA: TGTGCCAGCAGCACAGGGTACGAGCAGTACTTC.

This clone was seen once. The rearrangement links TRBV4-3 to TRBJ2-6, with 9 bases fitting TRBD1. This CDR3 comprises 18 residues. Germline CDR1 is LGHNA and CDR2 is YSLEER. With V trimmed by 1 base and J by 2 bases, 6 bases remained unmatched. The CDR3 DNA sequence: TGCGCCAGCAGCCAAGTACAGGGGGCCCTGACTGGGGCCAACGTCCTGACTTTC. It is translated as CASSQVQGALTGANVLTF.

The chain employs TRBV9 and TRBJ1-2; the D gene is possibly TRBD1 (5 bases). Trimming cost V 0 bases and J 4 bases, with 16 bases left between them. Germline CDR1 reads SGDLS; CDR2 reads YYNGEE. The CDR3 totals 16 residues. The CDR3 loop reads CASSVDGGDGGYGYTF. CDR3 bases: TGTGCCAGCAGCGTAGATGGGGGGGACGGCGGCTATGGCTACACCTTC. The entire variable domain, with the rest obtained from reference TRBV9 and TRBJ1-2, is as follows: DSGVTQTPKHLITATGQRVTLRCSPRSGDLSVYWYQQSLDQGLQFLIQYYNGEERAKGNILERFSAQQFPDLHSELNLSSLELGDSALYFCASSVDGGDGGYGYTFGSGTRLTVV.

The chain has TRBV25-1 and TRBJ2-6; D remains ambiguous. CDR1 and CDR2 from the germline V gene are MGHDK and SYGVNS. The CDR3 extends over 17 amino acids. V was trimmed by 0 bases and J by 0 bases, leaving 9 bases between them. The CDR3 nucleotides read TGTGCCAGCAGTGAATACCAGACATCCTCTGGGGCCAACGTCCTGACTTTC. Its translation is CASSEYQTSSGANVLTF.

J is TRBJ2-1 and V is TRBV6-5; D remains unclear. The germline V gene has CDR1 MNHEY and CDR2 SVGAGI. The CDR3 spans 13 residues. Trimming left V 5 bases short and J 8 bases short, with 13 bases between. The CDR3 DNA follows: TGTGCCAGCAGTGATTCCCCAGGCGATGAGCAGTTCTTC. It specifies CASSDSPGDEQFF.

This chain joins TRBV11-3 and TRBJ2-3; TRBD2 aligns across 10 bases. V was clipped by 2 bases and J by 0 bases; unmatched bases: 8. The CDR3 runs 18 residues. The germline V gene has CDR1 SGHNT and CDR2 YENEEA. CDR3 protein: CASSLRRGTSASTDTQYF. Written as DNA, the CDR3 is TGTGCCAGCAGCTTACGCCGCGGGACTAGCGCGAGCACAGATACGCAGTATTTT. Combining the CDR3 with reference TRBV11-3 and TRBJ2-3 gives the whole variable domain EAGVVQSPRYKIIEKKQPVAFWCNPISGHNTLYWYLQNLGQGPELLIRYENEEAVDDSQLPKDRFSAERLKGVDSTLKIQPAELGDSAVYLCASSLRRGTSASTDTQYFGPGTRLTVL.

The chain recombines TRBV10-3 with TRBJ2-5, with TRBD2 as a possible D gene (5 bases). The CDR3 is made up of 14 amino acids. Germline V gene data show CDR1 as ENHRY and CDR2 as SYGVKD. The germline V and J ends were trimmed by 0 bases and 5 bases, with 10 bases remaining between them. CDR3 sequence: CAISESLERETQYF. The CDR3 nucleotides read TGTGCCATCAGTGAGTCGCTCGAGCGGGAGACCCAGTACTTC.

By sample fraction, this clone is medium-sized (0.01 to 0.1%). The chain links TRBV11-2 to TRBJ2-7; D might be TRBD1 (5 bases). The CDR3 is 13 amino acids. Germline CDR1 reads SGHAT; CDR2 reads FQNNGV. Between the trimmed V and J ends, which lost 1 base and 3 bases, there was a span of 7 bases. CDR3 bases: TGTGCCAGCAGCTTAGTCCAGGGCTACGAGCAGTACTTC. Amino acids: CASSLVQGYEQYF. The full variable domain, completed using reference TRBV11-2 and TRBJ2-7, is EAGVAQSPRYKIIEKRQSVAFWCNPISGHATLYWYQQILGQGPKLLIQFQNNGVVDDSQLPKDRFSAERLKGVDSTLKIQPAKLEDSAVYLCASSLVQGYEQYFGPGTRLTVT.

The chain carries TRBV11-2 and TRBJ2-7; D call uncertain. Per the germline V gene, CDR1 is SGHAT and CDR2 is FQNNGV. The CDR3 runs to 13 residues. V lost 1 base and J 3 bases, leaving 7 bases between the germline ends. CDR3 DNA: TGTGCCAGCAGCTTAGGGCAGTACTACGAGCAGTACTTC. This gives the protein CASSLGQYYEQYF.

The genes are TRBV23-1 and TRBJ2-5; TRBD2 aligns across 10 bases. TRBV23-1 is known as an ORF, though its function is uncertain. The CDR3 loop spans 19 amino acids. V shed 0 bases and J 2 bases; nucleotides not matched to a gene: 12. The CDR3 DNA reads as TGCGCCAGCAGTCAATCGAAAAGCGGGGGGGCCGTTCGTCAAGAGACCCAGTACTTC. It is translated as CASSQSKSGGAVRQETQYF.

The chain uses TRBV4-2 and TRBJ2-7, with 8 bases fitting TRBD1. The junction had 5 bases not matched to a gene; V was cut back by 4 bases and J by 3 bases. CDR3 length equals 14 residues. In germline, CDR1 is LGHNA, CDR2 YNFKEQ. As DNA, the CDR3 is TGTGCCAGCAGCCCGAGAGGACAGGGCTACGAGCAGTACTTC. Translated: CASSPRGQGYEQYF.

The rearrangement uses TRBV6-4 and TRBJ2-3; 8 positions agree with TRBD2. V dropped 0 bases and J dropped 2; count of bases not matched to a gene: 4. Germline V gives CDR1 MRHNA, CDR2 SNTAGT. This CDR3 has 16 amino acids. Here the CDR3 DNA reads TGTGCCAGCAGTGACTCTAGCGGGGACCCCACAGATACGCAGTATTTT. Its translation is CASSDSSGDPTDTQYF.

The rearrangement joins TRBV11-2 to TRBJ1-6, with 12 positions matching TRBD1. Germline V lookup: CDR1 SGHAT, CDR2 FQNNGV. The CDR3 consists of 14 residues. Unmatched junction bases numbered 2, after V lost 3 bases and J lost 11 bases. CDR3 nucleotide sequence: TGTGCCAGCAGCTTGGGACAGGGGGCAACACCCCTCCACTTT. Residues: CASSLGQGATPLHF.

The chain employs TRBV4-2 and TRBJ2-1; a possible D gene is TRBD2 (5 bases). Germline V gene data show CDR1 as LGHNA and CDR2 as YNFKEQ. Trimming cost V 2 bases and J 1 base, with 12 bases left between them. The CDR3 runs to 16 residues. This CDR3 reads CASSQTVGESYNEQFF. The CDR3 nucleotides are TGTGCCAGCAGCCAAACTGTCGGGGAATCCTACAATGAGCAGTTCTTC.

This clone was detected only a few times. V usage is TRBV4-3 and J usage is TRBJ1-6; D remains ambiguous. Germline CDR1 and CDR2: LGHNA and YSLEER. The CDR3 is 14 residues long. V lost 0 bases and J lost 7, with 7 bases in between. CDR3 in amino acids: CASSQDAGNSPLHF. The CDR3, as DNA: TGCGCCAGCAGCCAAGATGCAGGAAATTCACCCCTCCACTTT.

This clone was found once. V gene TRBV4-3 combines with J gene TRBJ1-1; D gene uncertain. Trimming shortened V by 0 bases and J by 8 bases, and 10 bases separated the two germline ends. This CDR3 comprises 13 residues. The germline V gene encodes CDR1 LGHNA and CDR2 YSLEER. CDR3 sequence: CASSQEREGEAFF. Here the CDR3 DNA reads TGCGCCAGCAGCCAAGAACGGGAAGGAGAAGCTTTCTTT.

In its sample, this clone was seen a few times. This chain connects TRBV12-1 to TRBJ1-2; TRBD1 reflects the table's D call only, with no check against the DNA. TRBV12-1 is reported as a pseudogene. The CDR3 runs 14 residues. In nucleotides, the CDR3 is TGTGCCAGCAGCAGGCGACAGGGGGGCTATGGCTACACCTTC. It encodes CASSRRQGGYGYTF.

The CDR3 nucleotides read TGTGCCAGCAGCTCCTTGGACAGTCGGGAGCTGTTTTTT. As protein: CASSSLDSRELFF. The chain links TRBV13 to TRBJ2-2, with D possibly being TRBD1 (6 bases). With 4 bases removed from V and 9 bases from J, the gap between germline ends came to 12 bases. This CDR3 region has 13 residues. The V gene's germline CDR1 is PRHDT and CDR2 FYEKMQ (reference sequence).

The gene calls are TRBV27 and TRBJ1-2, with 7 nucleotides matching TRBD1. The CDR3 loop spans 15 amino acids. J was trimmed by 3 bases and V by 0 bases; bases with no gene match: 4. Germline V CDR1 and CDR2: MNHEY, SMNVEV (reference sequence). The CDR3 nucleotides read TGTGCCAGCAGTTTATCGACAGGGTTACACTATGGCTACACCTTC. Translating gives CASSLSTGLHYGYTF.

The rearrangement joins TRBV7-8 to TRBJ2-7, with D hard to call. The CDR3 is 13 amino acids. Between the trimmed V and J ends, which lost 4 bases and 1 base, there was a span of 8 bases. From germline, CDR1 is SGHVS and CDR2 FQNEAQ. The CDR3 bases are TGTGCCAGCAGCTCAGACAAATCCTACGAGCAGTACTTC. Its protein is CASSSDKSYEQYF.

V usage is TRBV25-1 and J usage is TRBJ1-2, with 9 positions matching TRBD1. This CDR3 spans 14 amino acids. The J segment lost 1 base and the V segment lost 5 bases, leaving 2 bases of the junction unmatched. Per the germline V gene, CDR1 is MGHDK and CDR2 is SYGVNS. The CDR3 spells CASSYRGLNYGYTF. The CDR3 DNA reads TGTGCCAGCAGTTACAGGGGGCTTAACTATGGCTACACCTTC.

CDR3 loop: CASSQGVGVSYEQYF. CDR3 bases: TGCGCCAGCAGCCAAGGGGTGGGCGTCTCCTACGAGCAGTACTTC. The chain uses TRBV4-1 and TRBJ2-7; D is ambiguous. The CDR3 spans 15 residues. The ends were cut back, 1 base at V and 0 bases at J, with 10 bases in the middle. Germline CDR1 MGHRA, CDR2 YSYEKL.